Listed here are 15 T cell receptor beta chains from one sample, sequenced in a study of blood T cell repertoires in COVID-19. TCRdb keeps only in-frame clones here, not all; method: immunoSEQ multiplex PCR. The sample includes under 300,000 clones, 83% of them seen just once. The sample consisted of peripheral blood. The receptors were gathered from a man aged 55 to 70 who had recovered from COVID-19.

This clone was counted a single time. V and J are TRBV7-8 and TRBJ1-2, with TRBD1 matching over 9 bases. J gave up 7 bases and V 5 bases, and 5 bases lay outside the gene matches. Germline V gives CDR1 SGHVS, CDR2 FQNEAQ. CDR3 size: 13 residues. Written as DNA, the CDR3 is TGTGCCAGCAGCCCGGACAGGGGATTTGGCTACACCTTC. Amino acids: CASSPDRGFGYTF.

The chain has TRBV5-1 and TRBJ2-3; 8 nucleotides agree with TRBD1. Germline V CDR1 and CDR2: SGHRS, YFSETQ. The CDR3 is 18 amino acids. Trimming cost V 4 bases and J 0 bases; bases outside gene matches: 13. The CDR3 loop reads CASSGGFGRQGSTDTQYF. CDR3 sequence (DNA): TGCGCCAGCAGCGGAGGTTTTGGAAGACAGGGGAGCACAGATACGCAGTATTTT.

The genes are TRBV4-1 and TRBJ2-7; maybe TRBD1 (6 bases). There are 13 residues in the CDR3. Germline CDR1 and CDR2: MGHRA and YSYEKL. V was shortened by 2 bases and J by 6 bases, with 11 bases between the two germline ends. CDR3 nucleotides: TGCGCCAGCAGCCAACCAGGGGCGGTCGAGCAGTACTTC. The encoded protein is CASSQPGAVEQYF.

V and J are TRBV27 and TRBJ2-1; 7 bases match TRBD2. Losses at the gene ends were 6 bases for V and 1 base for J; bases not matched to a gene: 6. The CDR3 covers 15 residues. Germline V gene lookup returns CDR1 MNHEY and CDR2 SMNVEV (reference sequence). CDR3 region: CASSFSGPSYNEQFF. For the CDR3, the DNA is TGTGCCAGCAGCTTTAGCGGGCCGTCCTACAATGAGCAGTTCTTC.

Only one count was recorded for this clone. V gene TRBV18 combines with J gene TRBJ1-1, with a possible D match to TRBD1 (5 bases). Looked up from germline, CDR1 is KGHSH and CDR2 is LQKENI. This CDR3 has 15 amino acids. Trimming shortened V by 2 bases and J by 4 bases, and 14 bases separated the two germline ends. As DNA, the CDR3 is TGTGCCAGCTCACCATCATCAGGGTTGGGCACTGAAGCTTTCTTT. Protein product: CASSPSSGLGTEAFF.

V gene TRBV20-1 combines with J gene TRBJ2-1; no clear D. Trimming removed 4 bases from V and 8 bases from J, with 9 bases in between. In germline, CDR1 is DFQATT, CDR2 SNEGSKA (reference sequence). This CDR3 is built from 11 residues. The CDR3 bases are TGCAGTGCTACCGTAGTCGATGAGCAGTTCTTC. The encoded protein is CSATVVDEQFF.

The rearrangement joins TRBV5-1 to TRBJ2-1, with D possibly being TRBD1 (6 bases). The CDR3 runs to 14 residues. Germline CDR1 SGHRS, CDR2 YFSETQ. Deletions cut 0 bases from V and 7 bases from J, with 11 bases between. The DNA of the CDR3 is TGCGCCAGCAGCTTGGAAAGGGGGTGGAATGAGCAGTTCTTC. Translating it yields CASSLERGWNEQFF.

The J gene is TRBJ2-1, the V gene TRBV11-3; TRBD2 might be the D (5 bases). Germline CDR1 SGHNT, CDR2 YENEEA. The CDR3 is 16 residues long. The V end lost 0 bases, the J end lost 0 bases, and 9 bases lay between the germline ends. CDR3 DNA: TGTGCCAGCAGCTTAGATGGGAGCGGCTCCTACAATGAGCAGTTCTTC. This gives the protein CASSLDGSGSYNEQFF. Variable domain in full (rest from reference TRBV11-3 and TRBJ2-1): EAGVVQSPRYKIIEKKQPVAFWCNPISGHNTLYWYLQNLGQGPELLIRYENEEAVDDSQLPKDRFSAERLKGVDSTLKIQPAELGDSAVYLCASSLDGSGSYNEQFFGPGTRLTVL.

The rearrangement links TRBV5-4 to TRBJ2-4; 8 nucleotides agree with TRBD2. The CDR3 has 14 residues. In germline, CDR1 is SGHNT, CDR2 YYREEE (reference sequence). V shed 4 bases and J 1 base; nucleotides not matched to a gene: 1. The CDR3 DNA reads TGTGCCAGCAGCGGCGGGGGGGCCAAAAACATTCAGTACTTC. Encoded protein: CASSGGGAKNIQYF. Full variable domain (missing parts from reference TRBV5-4 and TRBJ2-4): ETGVTQSPTHLIKTRGQQVTLRCSSQSGHNTVSWYQQALGQGPQFIFQYYREEENGRGNFPPRFSGLQFPNYSSELNVNALELDDSALYLCASSGGGAKNIQYFGAGTRLSVL.

This chain uses TRBV7-9 with TRBJ2-5; 7 nucleotides align to TRBD1. J lost 5 bases, V lost 5 bases, and 11 bases had no gene match. This CDR3 region has 15 residues. Per the germline V gene, CDR1 is SEHNR and CDR2 is FQNEAQ (reference sequence). The CDR3 sequence: CASSLSTGVWETQYF. The CDR3 coding sequence is TGTGCCAGCAGCCTCAGTACAGGGGTGTGGGAGACCCAGTACTTC.

CDR3: CASGLGQGMRAGELFF. The CDR3 nucleotides read TGTGCTAGTGGTCTCGGACAGGGAATGAGGGCCGGGGAGCTGTTTTTT. This chain links TRBV12-5 with TRBJ2-2; 8 positions match TRBD1. V lost 5 bases to trimming and J lost 6 bases; unmatched junction nucleotides: 11. This CDR3 has 16 residues. The germline V gene encodes CDR1 LGHNT and CDR2 FRNRAP.

This clone has a single count. V is TRBV18 and J is TRBJ2-1; 10 nucleotides line up with TRBD2. Unmatched junction bases numbered 5, after V lost 3 bases and J lost 6 bases. Germline loops: CDR1 KGHSH, CDR2 LQKENI. CDR3 length equals 15 residues. Written as DNA, the CDR3 is TGTGCCAGCTCACCCGGACTAGCGGTTTCCAATGAGCAGTTCTTC. Its translation: CASSPGLAVSNEQFF.

This clone showed up many times. The CDR3 region is CASSIGRTYGYTF. Here the CDR3 DNA reads TGTGCCAGCAGCATAGGGAGGACCTATGGCTACACCTTC. The V and J genes are TRBV7-2 and TRBJ1-2; the D is unclear. The CDR3 has 13 residues. Deletions cut 5 bases from V and 4 bases from J, with 11 bases between. Per germline, CDR1 SGHTA and CDR2 FQGNSA.

The V gene is TRBV13, the J gene TRBJ2-1; the match to TRBD1 covers 10 bases. Germline-derived CDR1 and CDR2 are PRHDT and FYEKMQ (reference sequence). The CDR3 contains 22 residues. V lost 5 bases, J lost 8 bases, and 30 bases stayed unmatched. CDR3 sequence reads: CASSTGTGARPNLRGWGYEQFF. DNA for the CDR3: TGTGCCAGCAGCACCGGGACAGGGGCTAGACCAAATTTGCGGGGATGGGGATATGAGCAGTTCTTC.

There are a few counts of this clone. The gene calls are TRBV7-9 and TRBJ2-1; TRBD1 might be the D (5 bases). The V gene's germline CDR1 is SEHNR and CDR2 FQNEAQ (reference sequence). The CDR3 extends over 12 amino acids. V shed 5 bases and J shed 7 bases, with 9 bases lying between them. CDR3 DNA: TGTGCCAGCAGCGGGGCTGGTAATGAGCAGTTCTTC. This codes for CASSGAGNEQFF.